Shown below are 13 T cell receptor beta chains from a single sample sequenced in a study of T-cell memory formation after mild COVID-19. Each CDR3 protein is one row after TCRdb ran MiXCR on the 5' RACE reads. The sample has 250,000 to 350,000 distinct CDR3 sequences; under 20% are singletons. The sequenced sample was PBMCs or a T cell subset sorted from them (not recorded which). These receptor sequences come from a man aged 18 to 30 who had mild COVID-19 (a few samples of this study predate the infection). Cell type and time point are not known.

This clonotype was observed many times. CDR3 DNA: TGTGCCAGCAGCTTAACTGATAGCAATCAGCCCCAGCATTTT. This codes for CASSLTDSNQPQHF. This chain joins TRBV7-6 and TRBJ1-5; D gene ambiguous. Looked up from germline, CDR1 is SGHVS and CDR2 is FNYEAQ. V was trimmed by 2 bases and J by 0 bases, leaving 5 bases between them. The CDR3 runs 14 residues.

The V and J genes are TRBV5-6 and TRBJ2-5, with TRBD1 matching over 7 bases. The CDR3 loop spans 16 amino acids. Germline CDR1 is SGHDT and CDR2 is YYEEEE. V lost 3 bases, J lost 2 bases, and 10 bases stayed unmatched. The CDR3 spells CASSSPLRDRQETQYF. CDR3 DNA: TGTGCCAGCAGCTCACCTCTCCGGGACAGACAAGAGACCCAGTACTTC.

The chain links TRBV9 to TRBJ2-3; no reliable D call. Per germline, CDR1 SGDLS and CDR2 YYNGEE. The CDR3 is made up of 15 amino acids. Trimming pared 0 bases from V and 1 base from J, leaving 9 bases between. CDR3 sequence: CASSVESSGTDTQYF. CDR3 bases: TGTGCCAGCAGCGTAGAAAGCTCAGGCACAGATACGCAGTATTTT. Full variable domain (missing parts from reference TRBV9 and TRBJ2-3): DSGVTQTPKHLITATGQRVTLRCSPRSGDLSVYWYQQSLDQGLQFLIQYYNGEERAKGNILERFSAQQFPDLHSELNLSSLELGDSALYFCASSVESSGTDTQYFGPGTRLTVL.

The rearrangement joins TRBV5-1 to TRBJ2-3; D perhaps matches TRBD1 (6 bases). Germline lookup yields CDR1 SGHRS and CDR2 YFSETQ. The CDR3 totals 15 residues. The V end was cut by 1 base, the J end by 2 bases, with 11 bases between. CDR3 amino acids: CASSLSGTHTDTQYF. The CDR3, as DNA: TGCGCCAGCAGCTTGTCCGGGACACACACAGATACGCAGTATTTT.

This clonotype was seen a few times. The chain recombines TRBV19 with TRBJ1-5; tentative D call: TRBD1 (5 bases). V gave up 4 bases and J gave up 0 bases, with 16 bases separating them. CDR3 size: 17 residues. Germline CDR1 LNHDA, CDR2 SQIVND (reference sequence). The CDR3 protein is CASSTHTGTDSNQPQHF. Written as DNA, the CDR3 is TGTGCCAGTAGTACCCATACCGGGACCGATAGCAATCAGCCCCAGCATTTT. Based on the CDR3 plus reference TRBV19 and TRBJ1-5, the full variable domain is DGGITQSPKYLFRKEGQNVTLSCEQNLNHDAMYWYRQDPGQGLRLIYYSQIVNDFQKGDIAEGYSVSREKKESFPLTVTSAQKNPTAFYLCASSTHTGTDSNQPQHFGDGTRLSIL.

The chain uses TRBV12-3 or TRBV12-4 and TRBJ2-1; no clear D gene. Trimming took off 5 bases at V and 5 bases at J, with 10 bases between the two ends. This CDR3 is 13 amino acids long. DNA of the CDR3: TGTGCCAGCAGTCCCAGGTCGGACAATGAGCAGTTCTTC. Amino acid sequence: CASSPRSDNEQFF.

This clonotype was seen repeatedly, ten times or more. This chain connects TRBV7-3 to TRBJ1-1; no definite D call. Germline V gene lookup returns CDR1 SGHTA and CDR2 FQGTGA. V lost 2 bases, J lost 3 bases, and 7 bases lay in between. The CDR3 sequence is 13 residues long. The CDR3 sequence: CASSLYSHTEAFF. The CDR3 DNA sequence: TGTGCCAGCAGCTTATACAGCCACACTGAAGCTTTCTTT.

Points on this clonotype: A read error may account for a junction end that differs from germline. This chain links TRBV6-5 with TRBJ1-1, with 8 bases lining up with TRBD1. CDR3 size: 12 residues. The germline CDR1 and CDR2 sequences are MNHEY and SVGAGI. The CDR3 loop is CASSSQTGEGYF. The CDR3 DNA reads as TGTGCCAGCAGTTCTCAGACAGGGGAAGGTTACTTT.

This clonotype was picked up many times. The gene calls are TRBV4-2 and TRBJ2-1, with TRBD2 matching 8 bases. Unmatched junction bases numbered 5, after V lost 0 bases and J lost 7 bases. This CDR3 has 15 amino acids. Germline CDR1 reads LGHNA; CDR2 reads YNFKEQ. The CDR3 nucleotides read TGTGCCAGCAGCCAAGACCCCAGCGGGGGTAATGAGCAGTTCTTC. Translated, it gives CASSQDPSGGNEQFF.

The CDR3 reads CATNRHLNTEAFF. Here the CDR3 DNA reads TGTGCCACCAATAGACACTTGAACACTGAAGCTTTCTTT. This chain links TRBV6-5 with TRBJ1-1; D remains unclear. There are 13 residues in the CDR3. The germline V gene encodes CDR1 MNHEY and CDR2 SVGAGI. The V end was cut by 10 bases, the J end by 0 bases, with 12 bases between.

The sample holds a few counts of this clonotype. V is TRBV7-9 and J is TRBJ2-7, with D unresolved. V was shortened by 6 bases and J by 0 bases, with 9 bases between the two germline ends. Germline loops: CDR1 SEHNR, CDR2 FQNEAQ (reference sequence). The CDR3 runs to 13 residues. CDR3 nucleotides: TGTGCCAGCAGTCACCAGAGCTCCTACGAGCAGTACGTC. Amino acid sequence: CASSHQSSYEQYV.

This CDR3 is CASLRSTYTGELFF. DNA of the CDR3: TGTGCCAGCCTTCGGTCCACATACACCGGGGAGCTGTTTTTT. The V call is TRBV12-3 or TRBV12-4, the J call TRBJ2-2; D gene unclear. The CDR3 is 14 amino acids. The germline V and J ends were trimmed by 8 bases and 3 bases, with 13 bases remaining between them.

The gene calls are TRBV9 and TRBJ2-2; D might be TRBD1 or TRBD2, each matching 6 bases. In germline, CDR1 is SGDLS, CDR2 YYNGEE. V lost 7 bases and J lost 6, with 22 bases in between. The CDR3 is made up of 16 amino acids. In nucleotides, the CDR3 is TGTGCCAGCTACCCGTCCGGGGGCGGGTTATCCGGGGAGCTGTTTTTT. This translates into CASYPSGGGLSGELFF.